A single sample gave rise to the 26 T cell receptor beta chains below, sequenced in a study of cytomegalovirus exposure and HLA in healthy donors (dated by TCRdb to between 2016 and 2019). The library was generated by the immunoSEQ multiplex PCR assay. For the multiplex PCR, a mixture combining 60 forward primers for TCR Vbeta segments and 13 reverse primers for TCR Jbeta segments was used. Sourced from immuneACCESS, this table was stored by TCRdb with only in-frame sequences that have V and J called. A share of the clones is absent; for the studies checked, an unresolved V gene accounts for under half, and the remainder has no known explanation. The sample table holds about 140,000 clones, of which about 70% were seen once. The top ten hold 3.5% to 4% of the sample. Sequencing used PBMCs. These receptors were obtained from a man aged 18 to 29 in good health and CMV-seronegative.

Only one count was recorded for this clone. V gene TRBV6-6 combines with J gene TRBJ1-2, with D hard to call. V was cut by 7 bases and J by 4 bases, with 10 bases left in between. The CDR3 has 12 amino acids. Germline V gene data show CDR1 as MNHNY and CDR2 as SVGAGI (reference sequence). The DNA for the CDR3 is TGTGCCAGCACCTCCCAGGTCTATGGCTACACCTTC. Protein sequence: CASTSQVYGYTF.

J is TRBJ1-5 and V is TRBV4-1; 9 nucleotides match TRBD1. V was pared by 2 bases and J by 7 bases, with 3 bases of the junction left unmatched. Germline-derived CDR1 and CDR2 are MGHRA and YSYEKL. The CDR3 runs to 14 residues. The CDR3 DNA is TGCGCCAGCAGCCAAACAGGGGGCGTGCAGCCCCAGCATTTT. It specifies CASSQTGGVQPQHF.

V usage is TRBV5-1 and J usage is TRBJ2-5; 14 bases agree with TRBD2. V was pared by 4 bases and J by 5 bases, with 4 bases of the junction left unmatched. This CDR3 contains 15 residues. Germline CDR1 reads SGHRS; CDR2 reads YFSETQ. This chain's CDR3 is CASSIGTSGGETQYF. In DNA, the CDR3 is TGCGCCAGCAGCATAGGGACTAGCGGGGGTGAGACCCAGTACTTC.

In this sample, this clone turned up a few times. CDR3 nucleotide sequence: TGTGCCAGCAGTTACCCGGGTGCGGGAGGGCAGTACTTC. Translation: CASSYPGAGGQYF. The chain uses TRBV6-5 and TRBJ2-7; 8 nucleotides align to TRBD2. The CDR3 is 13 residues long. V dropped 2 bases and J dropped 9; count of bases not matched to a gene: 6. The germline CDR1 and CDR2 sequences are MNHEY and SVGAGI.

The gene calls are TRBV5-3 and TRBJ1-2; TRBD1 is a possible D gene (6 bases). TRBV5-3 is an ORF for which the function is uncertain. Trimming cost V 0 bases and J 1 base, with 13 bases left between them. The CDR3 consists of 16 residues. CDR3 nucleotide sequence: TGTGCCAGAAGCTTGGCTAATTACAGGGTTAACTATGGCTACACCTTC. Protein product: CARSLANYRVNYGYTF.

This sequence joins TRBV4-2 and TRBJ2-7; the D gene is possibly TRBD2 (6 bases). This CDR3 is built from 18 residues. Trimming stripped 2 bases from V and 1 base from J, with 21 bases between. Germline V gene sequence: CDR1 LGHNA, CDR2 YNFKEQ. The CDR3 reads CASSQFRRGLSGSYEQYF. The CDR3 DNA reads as TGTGCCAGCAGCCAATTCCGGCGAGGTCTGAGCGGGTCCTACGAGCAGTACTTC.

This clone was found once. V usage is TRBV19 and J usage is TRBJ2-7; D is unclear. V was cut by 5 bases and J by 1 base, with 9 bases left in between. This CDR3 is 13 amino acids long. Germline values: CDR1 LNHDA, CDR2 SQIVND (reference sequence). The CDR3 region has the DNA TGTGCCAGTAGTGAGTCCGAATCCTACGAGCAGTACTTC. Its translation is CASSESESYEQYF.

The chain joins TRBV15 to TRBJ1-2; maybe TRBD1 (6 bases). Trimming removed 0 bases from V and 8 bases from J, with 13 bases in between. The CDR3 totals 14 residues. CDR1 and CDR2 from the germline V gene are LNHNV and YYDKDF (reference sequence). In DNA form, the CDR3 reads TGTGCCACCAGCAGAGATAACAGGGAGAGGGGCTACACCTTC. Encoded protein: CATSRDNRERGYTF. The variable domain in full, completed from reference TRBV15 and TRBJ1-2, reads DAMVIQNPRYQVTQFGKPVTLSCSQTLNHNVMYWYQQKSSQAPKLLFHYYDKDFNNEADTPDNFQSRRPNTSFCFLDIRSPGLGDTAMYLCATSRDNRERGYTFGSGTRLTVV.

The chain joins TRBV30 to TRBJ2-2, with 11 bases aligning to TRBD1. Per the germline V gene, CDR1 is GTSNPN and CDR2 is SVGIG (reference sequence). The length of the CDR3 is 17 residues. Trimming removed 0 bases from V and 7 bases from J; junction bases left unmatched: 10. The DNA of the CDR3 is TGTGCCTGGAGTGTACGAGGGGACAGGGGGAGGGGCGGGGAGCTGTTTTTT. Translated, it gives CAWSVRGDRGRGGELFF. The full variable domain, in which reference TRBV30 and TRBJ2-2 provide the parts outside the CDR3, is SQTIHQWPATLVQPVGSPLSLECTVEGTSNPNLYWYRQAAGRGLQLLFYSVGIGQISSEVPQNLSASRPQDRQFILSSKKLLLSDSGFYLCAWSVRGDRGRGGELFFGEGSRLTVL.

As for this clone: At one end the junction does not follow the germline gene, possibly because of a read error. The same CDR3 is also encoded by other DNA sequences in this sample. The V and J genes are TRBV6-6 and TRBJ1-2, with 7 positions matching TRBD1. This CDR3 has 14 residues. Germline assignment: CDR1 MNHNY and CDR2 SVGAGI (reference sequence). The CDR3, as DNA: TGCGCCAGCAGTTTCAAAAACAGGGGAGGAGGCTACACCTTC. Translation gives CASSFKNRGGGYTF.

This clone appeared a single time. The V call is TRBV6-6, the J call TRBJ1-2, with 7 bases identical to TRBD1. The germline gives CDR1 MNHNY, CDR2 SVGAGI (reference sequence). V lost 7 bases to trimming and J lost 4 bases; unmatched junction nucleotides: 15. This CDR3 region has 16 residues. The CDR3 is CASIGPQQGKGYGYTF. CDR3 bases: TGTGCCAGCATTGGTCCACAACAGGGGAAGGGCTATGGCTACACCTTC.

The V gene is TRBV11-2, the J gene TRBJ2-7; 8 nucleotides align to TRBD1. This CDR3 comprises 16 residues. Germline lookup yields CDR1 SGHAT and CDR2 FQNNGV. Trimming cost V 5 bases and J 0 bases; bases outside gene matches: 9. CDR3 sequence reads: CASSPRRDRFSYEQYF. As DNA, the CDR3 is TGTGCCAGCAGCCCCCGCCGGGACAGGTTCTCCTACGAGCAGTACTTC.

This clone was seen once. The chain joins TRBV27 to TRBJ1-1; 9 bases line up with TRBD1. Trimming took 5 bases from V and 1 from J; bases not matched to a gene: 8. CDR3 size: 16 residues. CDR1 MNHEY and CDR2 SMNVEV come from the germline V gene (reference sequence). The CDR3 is CASSVTGGRPNTEAFF. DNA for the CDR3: TGTGCCAGCAGTGTGACAGGGGGACGTCCGAACACTGAAGCTTTCTTT.

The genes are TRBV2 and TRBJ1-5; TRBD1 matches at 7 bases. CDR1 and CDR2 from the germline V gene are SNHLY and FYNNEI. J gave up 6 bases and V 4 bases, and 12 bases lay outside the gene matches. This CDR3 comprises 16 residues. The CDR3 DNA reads TGTGCCAGCAGTGGTCATCAATCCAGGGGGTCTCAGCCCCAGCATTTT. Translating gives CASSGHQSRGSQPQHF.

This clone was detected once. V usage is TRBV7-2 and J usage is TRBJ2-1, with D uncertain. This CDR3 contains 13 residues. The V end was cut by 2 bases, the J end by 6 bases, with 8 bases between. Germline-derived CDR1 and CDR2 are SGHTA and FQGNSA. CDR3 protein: CASSLSSGNEQFF. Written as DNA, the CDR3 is TGTGCCAGCAGCTTATCCAGTGGCAATGAGCAGTTCTTC.

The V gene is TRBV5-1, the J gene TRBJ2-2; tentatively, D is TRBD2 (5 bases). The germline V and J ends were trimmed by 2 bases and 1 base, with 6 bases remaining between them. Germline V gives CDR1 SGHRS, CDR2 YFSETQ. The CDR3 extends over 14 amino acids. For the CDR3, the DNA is TGCGCCAGCAGCTTCGGGGTGAACACCGGGGAGCTGTTTTTT. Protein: CASSFGVNTGELFF.

CDR3 sequence: CASSQAYRTSGDQETQYF. In DNA form, the CDR3 reads TGCGCCAGCAGCCAAGCTTATCGGACTAGCGGGGACCAAGAGACCCAGTACTTC. This chain joins TRBV4-1 and TRBJ2-5, with 12 bases identical to TRBD2. With 1 base clipped from V and 0 bases from J, the junction kept 6 bases outside the gene matches. The CDR3 is 18 residues long. Germline CDR1 reads MGHRA; CDR2 reads YSYEKL.

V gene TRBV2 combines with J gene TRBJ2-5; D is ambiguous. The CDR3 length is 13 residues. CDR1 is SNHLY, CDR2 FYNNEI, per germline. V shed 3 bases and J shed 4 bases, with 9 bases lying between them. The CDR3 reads CASSDRQRETQYF. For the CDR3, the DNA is TGTGCCAGCAGTGACCGGCAGCGAGAGACCCAGTACTTC.

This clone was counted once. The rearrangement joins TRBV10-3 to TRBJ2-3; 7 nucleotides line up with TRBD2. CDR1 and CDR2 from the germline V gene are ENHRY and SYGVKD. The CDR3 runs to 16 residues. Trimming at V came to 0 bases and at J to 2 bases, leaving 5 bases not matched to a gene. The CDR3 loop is CAISESGLADTDTQYF. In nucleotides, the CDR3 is TGTGCCATCAGTGAGTCAGGGCTAGCGGACACAGATACGCAGTATTTT.

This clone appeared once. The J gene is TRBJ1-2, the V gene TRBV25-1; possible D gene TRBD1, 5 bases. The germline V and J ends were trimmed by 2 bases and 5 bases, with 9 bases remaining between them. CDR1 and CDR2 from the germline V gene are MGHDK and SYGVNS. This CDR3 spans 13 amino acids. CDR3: CASSEGGEYGYTF. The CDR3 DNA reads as TGTGCCAGCAGTGAAGGGGGGGAATATGGCTACACCTTC.

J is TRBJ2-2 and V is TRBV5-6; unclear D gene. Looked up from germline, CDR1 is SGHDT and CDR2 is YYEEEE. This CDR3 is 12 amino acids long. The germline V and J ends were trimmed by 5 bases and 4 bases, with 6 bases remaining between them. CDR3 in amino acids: CASSRVTGELFF. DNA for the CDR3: TGTGCCAGCAGTCGAGTCACCGGGGAGCTGTTTTTT.

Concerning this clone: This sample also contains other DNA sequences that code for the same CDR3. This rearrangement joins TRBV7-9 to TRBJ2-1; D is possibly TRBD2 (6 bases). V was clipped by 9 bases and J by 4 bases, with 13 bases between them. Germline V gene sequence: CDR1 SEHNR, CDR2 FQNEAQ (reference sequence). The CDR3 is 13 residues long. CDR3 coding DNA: TGTGCCAGTTCGGGAGTAGGGTACAATGAGCAGTTCTTC. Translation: CASSGVGYNEQFF.

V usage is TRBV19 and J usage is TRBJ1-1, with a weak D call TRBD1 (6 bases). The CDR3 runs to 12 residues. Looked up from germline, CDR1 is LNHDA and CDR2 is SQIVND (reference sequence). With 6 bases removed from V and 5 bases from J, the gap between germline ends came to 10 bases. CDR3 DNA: TGTGCCAGTAGACAGGGTCGGACTGAAGCTTTCTTT. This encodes CASRQGRTEAFF.

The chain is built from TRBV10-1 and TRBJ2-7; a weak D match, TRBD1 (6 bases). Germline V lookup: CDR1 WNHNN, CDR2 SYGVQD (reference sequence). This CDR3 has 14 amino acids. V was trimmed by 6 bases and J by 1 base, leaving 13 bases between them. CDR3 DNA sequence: TGCGCCAGCAGCCGGGACATGATTTCCTACGAGCAGTACTTC. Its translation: CASSRDMISYEQYF.

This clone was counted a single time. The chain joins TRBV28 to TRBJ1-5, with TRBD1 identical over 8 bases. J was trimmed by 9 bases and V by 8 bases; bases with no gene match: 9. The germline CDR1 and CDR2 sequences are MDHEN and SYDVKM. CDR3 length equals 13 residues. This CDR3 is CASQGQAVWPQHF. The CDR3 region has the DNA TGTGCCAGCCAGGGACAGGCAGTTTGGCCCCAGCATTTT. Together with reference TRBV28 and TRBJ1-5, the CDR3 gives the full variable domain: DVKVTQSSRYLVKRTGEKVFLECVQDMDHENMFWYRQDPGLGLRLIYFSYDVKMKEKGDIPEGYSVSREKKERFSLILESASTNQTSMYLCASQGQAVWPQHFGDGTRLSIL.

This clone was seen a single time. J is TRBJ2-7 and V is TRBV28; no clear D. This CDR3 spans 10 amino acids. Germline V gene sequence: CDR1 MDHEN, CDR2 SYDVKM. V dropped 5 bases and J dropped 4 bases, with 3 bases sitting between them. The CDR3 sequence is CASSQYEQYF. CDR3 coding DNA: TGTGCCAGCAGTCAGTACGAGCAGTACTTC. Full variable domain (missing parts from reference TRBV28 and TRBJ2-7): DVKVTQSSRYLVKRTGEKVFLECVQDMDHENMFWYRQDPGLGLRLIYFSYDVKMKEKGDIPEGYSVSREKKERFSLILESASTNQTSMYLCASSQYEQYFGPGTRLTVT.